This TCR beta chain was documented in a study of T cell responses to AZD1222 COVID-19 vaccine. In the study overall: Second-dose intervals near 4 or 12 weeks were combined.

A single count supports this clone. The CDR3 is 16 amino acids. Trimming took 5 bases from V and 3 from J, leaving 14 bases between them. The germline V gene encodes CDR1 SGHTA and CDR2 FQGNSA. The protocol was immunoSEQ multiplex PCR, while the TCRdb copy is restricted to in-frame clones and leaves out a portion. The table has some 190,000 clones, roughly nine tenths seen once. V gene TRBV7-2 combines with J gene TRBJ1-6, with a possible D match to TRBD1 (5 bases). Source: peripheral blood, taken on day 0 of AZD1222 vaccination. This TCR was sampled from an adult in good health. The CDR3 spells CASSPQEPYYNSPLHF. The CDR3 nucleotides are TGTGCCAGCAGCCCACAGGAACCCTACTATAATTCACCCCTCCACTTT.